This T cell receptor (beta chain) was recorded in a study of Graves' ophthalmopathy and Graves' hyperthyroidism. Overall study findings and caveats: An approximately 80% specificity and 87.88% sensitivity were achieved by a 13-signature model that separated ophthalmopathy from stable hyperthyroidism. The model predicted progression of ophthalmopathy with a sensitivity of 60% to 71%, and its specificity was roughly 77%.

Germline V gene data show CDR1 as SGHKS and CDR2 as YYEKEE (reference sequence). The length of the CDR3 is 14 residues. V trimming: 5 bases; J trimming: 3 bases; junction bases outside the gene matches: 7. RNA transcripts were the source from which TCR beta CDR3 regions were amplified. First-round RT-PCR employed HTBI primers, with a second-round multiplex PCR after it. TCRdb analysed the multiplex PCR reads with MiXCR anew, one entry per CDR3 protein. This sample has about 220,000 distinct CDR3 sequences, with about 22% found just once. What supplied the PBMCs was roughly 9.7 ml of fresh peripheral blood. This clonotype was observed many times. Its antigen is as yet unknown.

The chain uses TRBV5-5 and TRBJ2-7; 8 nucleotides align to TRBD1. This receptor was taken from a woman between 45 and 65 years old with Graves' ophthalmopathy. Sample: peripheral blood. The CDR3 DNA reads TGTGCCAGCAGGCCGGGACAGGAGATCTACGAGCAGTACTTC. Its protein is CASRPGQEIYEQYF.